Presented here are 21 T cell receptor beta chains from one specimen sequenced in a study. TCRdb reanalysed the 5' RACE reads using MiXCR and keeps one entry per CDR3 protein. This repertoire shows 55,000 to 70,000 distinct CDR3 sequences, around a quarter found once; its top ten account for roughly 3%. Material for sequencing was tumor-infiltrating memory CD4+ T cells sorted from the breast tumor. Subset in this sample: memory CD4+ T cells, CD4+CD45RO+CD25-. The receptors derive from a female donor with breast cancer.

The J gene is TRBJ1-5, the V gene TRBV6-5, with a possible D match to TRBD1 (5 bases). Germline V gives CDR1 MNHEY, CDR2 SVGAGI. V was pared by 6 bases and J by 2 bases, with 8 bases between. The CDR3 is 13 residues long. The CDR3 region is CASRGGGNQPQHF. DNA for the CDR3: TGTGCCAGCAGGGGAGGGGGCAATCAGCCCCAGCATTTT.

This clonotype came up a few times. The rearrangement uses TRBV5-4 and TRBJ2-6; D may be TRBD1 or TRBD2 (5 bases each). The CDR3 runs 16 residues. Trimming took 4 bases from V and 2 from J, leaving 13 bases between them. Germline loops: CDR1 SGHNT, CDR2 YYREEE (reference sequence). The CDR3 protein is CASSPGREPGANVLTF. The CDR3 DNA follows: TGTGCCAGCAGCCCGGGCAGGGAGCCTGGGGCCAACGTCCTGACTTTC.

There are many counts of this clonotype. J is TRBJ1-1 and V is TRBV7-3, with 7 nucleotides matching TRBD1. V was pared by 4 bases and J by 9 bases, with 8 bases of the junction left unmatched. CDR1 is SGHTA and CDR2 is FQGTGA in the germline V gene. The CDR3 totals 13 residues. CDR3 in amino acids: CASSSRQGLQAFF. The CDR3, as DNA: TGTGCCAGCAGCTCAAGACAGGGTCTGCAAGCTTTCTTT. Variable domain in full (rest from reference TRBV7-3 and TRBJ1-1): GAGVSQTPSNKVTEKGKYVELRCDPISGHTALYWYRQSLGQGPEFLIYFQGTGAADDSGLPNDRFFAVRPEGSVSTLKIQRTERGDSAVYLCASSSRQGLQAFFGQGTRLTVV.

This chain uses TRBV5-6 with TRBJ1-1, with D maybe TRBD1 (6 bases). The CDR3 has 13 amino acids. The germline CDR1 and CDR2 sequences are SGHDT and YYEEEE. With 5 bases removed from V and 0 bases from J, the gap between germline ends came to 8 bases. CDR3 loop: CASRGHLNTEAFF. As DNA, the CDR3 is TGTGCCAGCAGGGGACACCTGAACACTGAAGCTTTCTTT.

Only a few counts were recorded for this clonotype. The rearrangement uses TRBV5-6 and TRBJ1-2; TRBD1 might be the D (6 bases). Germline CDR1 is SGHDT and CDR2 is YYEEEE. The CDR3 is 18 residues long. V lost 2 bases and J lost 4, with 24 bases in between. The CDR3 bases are TGTGCCAGCAGCTTCGACACTCCGTTACAGGGAGTTCCCTATGGCTACACCTTC. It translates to CASSFDTPLQGVPYGYTF.

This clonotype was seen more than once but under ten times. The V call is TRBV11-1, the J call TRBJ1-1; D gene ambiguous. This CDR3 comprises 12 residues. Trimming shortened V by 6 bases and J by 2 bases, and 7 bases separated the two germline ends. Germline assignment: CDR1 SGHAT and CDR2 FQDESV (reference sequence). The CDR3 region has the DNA TGTGCCAGCAGGACCCCCAACACTGAAGCTTTCTTT. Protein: CASRTPNTEAFF.

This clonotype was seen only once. CDR3 region: CASSLQGTSYEQYF. The CDR3, as DNA: TGTGCCAGCAGCTTACAGGGGACGTCCTACGAGCAGTACTTC. The chain uses TRBV7-6 and TRBJ2-7, with D perhaps matching TRBD1 (6 bases). The V end was cut by 2 bases, the J end by 1 base, with 9 bases between. CDR1 SGHVS and CDR2 FNYEAQ come from the germline V gene. The CDR3 sequence is 14 residues long.

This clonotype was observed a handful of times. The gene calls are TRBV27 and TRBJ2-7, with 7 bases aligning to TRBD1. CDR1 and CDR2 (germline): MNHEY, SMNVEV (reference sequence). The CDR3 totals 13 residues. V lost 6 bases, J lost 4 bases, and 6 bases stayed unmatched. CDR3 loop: CASRRQGGYEQYF. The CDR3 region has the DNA TGTGCCAGCAGAAGACAGGGTGGGTACGAGCAGTACTTC.

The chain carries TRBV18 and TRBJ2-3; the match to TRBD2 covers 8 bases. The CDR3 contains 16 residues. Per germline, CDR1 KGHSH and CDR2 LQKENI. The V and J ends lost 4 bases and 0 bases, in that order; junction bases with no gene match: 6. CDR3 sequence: CASSRTSSDSTDTQYF. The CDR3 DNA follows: TGTGCCAGCTCACGGACTAGCAGCGATAGCACAGATACGCAGTATTTT. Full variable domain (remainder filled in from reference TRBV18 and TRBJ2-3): NAGVMQNPRHLVRRRGQEARLRCSPMKGHSHVYWYRQLPEEGLKFMVYLQKENIIDESGMPKERFSAEFPKEGPSILRIQQVVRGDSAAYFCASSRTSSDSTDTQYFGPGTRLTVL.

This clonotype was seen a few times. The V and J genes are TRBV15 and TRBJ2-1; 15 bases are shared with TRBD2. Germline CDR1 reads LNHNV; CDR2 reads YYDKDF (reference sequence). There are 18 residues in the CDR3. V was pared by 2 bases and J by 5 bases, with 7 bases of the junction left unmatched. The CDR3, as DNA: TGTGCCACCAGCAGACCCCGGACTAGCGGGAGGGTAAACAATGAGCAGTTCTTC. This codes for CATSRPRTSGRVNNEQFF.

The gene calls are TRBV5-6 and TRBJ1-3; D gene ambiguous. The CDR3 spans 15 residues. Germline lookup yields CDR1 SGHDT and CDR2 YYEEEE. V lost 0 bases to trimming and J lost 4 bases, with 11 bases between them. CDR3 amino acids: CASSLDSNPGNTIYF. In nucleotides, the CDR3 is TGTGCCAGCAGCTTGGACAGTAACCCGGGAAACACCATATATTTT.

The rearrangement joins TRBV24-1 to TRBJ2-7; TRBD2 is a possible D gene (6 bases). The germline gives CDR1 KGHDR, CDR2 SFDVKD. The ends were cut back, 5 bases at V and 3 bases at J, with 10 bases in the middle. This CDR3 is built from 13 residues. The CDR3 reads CATSGGINYEQYF. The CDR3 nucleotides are TGTGCCACCAGTGGCGGGATCAACTACGAGCAGTACTTC.

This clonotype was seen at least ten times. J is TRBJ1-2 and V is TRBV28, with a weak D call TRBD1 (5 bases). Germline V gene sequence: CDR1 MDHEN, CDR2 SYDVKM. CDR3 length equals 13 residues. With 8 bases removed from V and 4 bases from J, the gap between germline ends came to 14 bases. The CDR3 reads CASLLGGTYGYTF. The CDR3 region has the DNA TGTGCCAGCCTTCTCGGGGGGACCTATGGCTACACCTTC.

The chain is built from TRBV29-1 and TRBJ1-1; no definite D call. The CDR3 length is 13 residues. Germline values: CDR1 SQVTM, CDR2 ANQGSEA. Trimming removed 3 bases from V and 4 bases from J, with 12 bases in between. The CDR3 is CSVEGQMTTEAFF. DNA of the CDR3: TGCAGCGTTGAGGGCCAGATGACCACTGAAGCTTTCTTT.

CDR3 in DNA: TGTGCCAGCAGCCTAGGGGGCAGTCCCTCTCTCCACTTT. This gives the protein CASSLGGSPSLHF. J is TRBJ1-6 and V is TRBV7-2, with TRBD1 identical over 7 bases. V gave up 5 bases and J gave up 16 bases; unmatched junction bases: 11. This CDR3 is built from 13 residues. Germline V gives CDR1 SGHTA, CDR2 FQGNSA.

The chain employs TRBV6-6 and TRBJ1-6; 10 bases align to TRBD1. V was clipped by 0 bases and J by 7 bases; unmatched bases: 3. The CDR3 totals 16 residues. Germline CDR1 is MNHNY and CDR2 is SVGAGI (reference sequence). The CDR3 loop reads CASSYSTGGSNSPLHF. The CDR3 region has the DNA TGTGCCAGCAGTTACTCGACAGGGGGCTCCAATTCACCCCTCCACTTT.

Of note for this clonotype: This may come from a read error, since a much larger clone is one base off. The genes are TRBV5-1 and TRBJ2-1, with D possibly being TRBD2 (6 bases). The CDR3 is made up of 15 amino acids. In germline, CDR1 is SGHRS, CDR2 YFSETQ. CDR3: CSSSLEGASYNEQFF. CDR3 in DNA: TGCTCCAGCAGCTTGGAGGGAGCTTCCTACAATGAGCAGTTCTTC. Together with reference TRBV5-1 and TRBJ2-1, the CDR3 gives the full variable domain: KAGVTQTPRYLIKTRGQQVTLSCSPISGHRSVSWYQQTPGQGLQFLFEYFSETQRNKGNFPGRFSGRQFSNSRSEMNVSTLELGDSALYLCSSSLEGASYNEQFFGPGTRLTVL.

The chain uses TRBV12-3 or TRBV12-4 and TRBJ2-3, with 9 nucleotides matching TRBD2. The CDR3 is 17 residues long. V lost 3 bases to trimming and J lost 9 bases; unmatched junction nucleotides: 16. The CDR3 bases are TGTGCCAGCAGTTTTGGTGGCGGGGGGGCCAGAGGAGAGACGCAGTATTTT. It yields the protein CASSFGGGGARGETQYF.

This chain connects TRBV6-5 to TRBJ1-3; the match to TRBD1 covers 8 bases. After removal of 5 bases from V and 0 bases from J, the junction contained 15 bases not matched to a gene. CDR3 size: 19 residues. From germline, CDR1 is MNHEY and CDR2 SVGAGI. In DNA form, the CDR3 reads TGTGCCAGCAGTGCGAGTCGACAGGGGCCGTACTTCTCTGGAAACACCATATATTTT. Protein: CASSASRQGPYFSGNTIYF.

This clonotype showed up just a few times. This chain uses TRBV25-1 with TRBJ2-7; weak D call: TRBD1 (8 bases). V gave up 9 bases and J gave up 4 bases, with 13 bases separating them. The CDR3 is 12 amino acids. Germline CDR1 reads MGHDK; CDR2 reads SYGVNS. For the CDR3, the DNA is TGTGCCAGTTTACAGGGGGGGTACGAGCAGTACTTC. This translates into CASLQGGYEQYF.

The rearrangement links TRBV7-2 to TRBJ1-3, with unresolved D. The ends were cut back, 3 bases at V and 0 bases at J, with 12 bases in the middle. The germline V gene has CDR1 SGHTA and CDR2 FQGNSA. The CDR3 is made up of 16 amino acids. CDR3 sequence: CASSFAPRGSGNTIYF. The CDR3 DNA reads TGTGCCAGCAGCTTCGCACCTCGAGGCTCTGGAAACACCATATATTTT.